This TCR beta chain was found in a study of T cell responses to AZD1222 COVID-19 vaccine. With 1 base removed from V and 7 bases from J, the gap between germline ends came to 13 bases. This CDR3 comprises 14 residues. The germline CDR1 and CDR2 sequences are SEHNR and FQNEAQ (reference sequence). Samples with a second dose at about 4 or about 12 weeks were pooled together. Profiling relied on immunoSEQ multiplex PCR, and the TCRdb table lists in-frame clones only, not all of them. The data contain 90,000 to 100,000 clones, around nine tenths of them singletons. The TCR was taken from an adult who received the AZD1222 COVID-19 vaccine. V gene TRBV7-9 combines with J gene TRBJ1-1, with D maybe TRBD1 (5 bases). This material consisted of peripheral blood, taken 28 days after the second AZD1222 dose. The CDR3 is CASSLDGGTDEAFF. The CDR3 DNA sequence: TGTGCCAGCAGCTTAGATGGGGGAACCGATGAAGCTTTCTTT.